Presented here are 21 T cell receptor beta chains from one specimen sequenced in a study of blood T cell repertoires in COVID-19. This table comes from immunoSEQ multiplex PCR, and its TCRdb copy is limited to in-frame clones, with some not included. Altogether over 200,000 clones are present, roughly 90% being singletons, with the ten largest covering approximately 9%. Input material: PBMCs or T cells enriched from blood (not recorded which). These receptors were taken from a man aged 40-49 years who had recovered from COVID-19.

The V and J genes are TRBV2 and TRBJ2-7; TRBD2 is a possible D gene (6 bases). The CDR3 sequence is 13 residues long. Germline V gene sequence: CDR1 SNHLY, CDR2 FYNNEI. The V end lost 4 bases, the J end lost 5 bases, and 12 bases lay between the germline ends. CDR3: CASSAAGLNEQYF. In nucleotides, the CDR3 is TGTGCCAGCAGTGCGGCGGGGCTCAACGAGCAGTACTTC.

The chain employs TRBV7-2 and TRBJ1-5; 8 nucleotides agree with TRBD1. With 5 bases clipped from V and 2 bases from J, the junction kept 5 bases outside the gene matches. The germline gives CDR1 SGHTA, CDR2 FQGNSA. This CDR3 comprises 15 residues. The CDR3 spells CASSQDRARNQPQHF. DNA for the CDR3: TGTGCCAGCAGCCAGGACAGGGCTCGCAATCAGCCCCAGCATTTT. The full variable domain, its missing parts supplied by reference TRBV7-2 and TRBJ1-5, is GAGVSQSPSNKVTEKGKDVELRCDPISGHTALYWYRQSLGQGLEFLIYFQGNSAPDKSGLPSDRFSAERTGGSVSTLTIQRTQQEDSAVYLCASSQDRARNQPQHFGDGTRLSIL.

This chain joins TRBV29-1 and TRBJ2-5, with a tentative D call TRBD1 (6 bases). This CDR3 comprises 13 residues. The germline V and J ends were trimmed by 5 bases and 5 bases, with 15 bases remaining between them. Germline V gene lookup returns CDR1 SQVTM and CDR2 ANQGSEA. CDR3: CSVTGNVVETQYF. The DNA of the CDR3 is TGCAGCGTTACAGGGAACGTTGTGGAGACCCAGTACTTC.

The chain couples TRBV7-3 to TRBJ2-1; D not resolved. V shed 2 bases and J shed 1 base, with 12 bases lying between them. Germline V gives CDR1 SGHTA, CDR2 FQGTGA. The CDR3 is made up of 16 amino acids. CDR3 in amino acids: CASSLYGPYSYNEQFF. In DNA form, the CDR3 reads TGTGCCAGCAGCTTATATGGGCCTTATTCCTACAATGAGCAGTTCTTC.

The CDR3 loop reads CASSPGRNAGVEAFF. The CDR3 nucleotides are TGCGCCAGCAGCCCAGGGCGGAACGCGGGGGTGGAGGCTTTCTTT. This chain links TRBV4-1 with TRBJ1-1; D possibly corresponds to TRBD1 (5 bases). V was trimmed by 4 bases and J by 11 bases, leaving 23 bases between them. This CDR3 comprises 15 residues. The germline V gene encodes CDR1 MGHRA and CDR2 YSYEKL.

The chain uses TRBV2 and TRBJ1-4, with D perhaps TRBD1 (5 bases). The CDR3 has 13 residues. V lost 6 bases to trimming and J lost 7 bases, with 12 bases between them. Germline V CDR1 and CDR2: SNHLY, FYNNEI. The CDR3 loop is CASRQGVSEKLFF. The CDR3 DNA is TGTGCCAGCAGACAAGGGGTCAGTGAAAAACTGTTTTTT.

J is TRBJ1-2 and V is TRBV18; 9 bases are a match to TRBD1. The V gene's germline CDR1 is KGHSH and CDR2 LQKENI. J gave up 6 bases and V 3 bases, and 8 bases lay outside the gene matches. The CDR3 loop spans 15 amino acids. The CDR3 reads CASSPQPGQGNGYTF. The CDR3 nucleotides read TGTGCCAGCTCACCCCAACCGGGACAGGGTAATGGCTACACCTTC.

The rearrangement joins TRBV5-4 to TRBJ2-7; D may be TRBD2 (7 bases). Germline CDR1 reads SGHNT; CDR2 reads YYREEE (reference sequence). The CDR3 spans 16 residues. V lost 4 bases, J lost 3 bases, and 20 bases lay in between. The CDR3 region is CASSREAQGHNYEQYF. DNA for the CDR3: TGTGCCAGCAGCCGGGAGGCGCAGGGGCACAACTACGAGCAGTACTTC. The full variable domain, rest sourced from reference TRBV5-4 and TRBJ2-7, is ETGVTQSPTHLIKTRGQQVTLRCSSQSGHNTVSWYQQALGQGPQFIFQYYREEENGRGNFPPRFSGLQFPNYSSELNVNALELDDSALYLCASSREAQGHNYEQYFGPGTRLTVT.

The J gene is TRBJ1-3, the V gene TRBV11-3; 8 positions agree with TRBD1. The CDR3 has 19 amino acids. J lost 0 bases, V lost 5 bases, and 15 bases had no gene match. CDR1 SGHNT and CDR2 YENEEA come from the germline V gene. DNA for the CDR3: TGTGCCAGCAGCCGAAGGACAGGGACACCGATAGACTCTGGAAACACCATATATTTT. Protein sequence: CASSRRTGTPIDSGNTIYF.

This rearrangement joins TRBV4-1 to TRBJ1-5; TRBD1 aligns across 7 bases. This CDR3 contains 17 residues. J gave up 2 bases and V 3 bases, and 10 bases lay outside the gene matches. CDR1 and CDR2 from the germline V gene are MGHRA and YSYEKL. Here the CDR3 DNA reads TGCGCCAGCAGCCACCCGACAGGGCAGAGGCGCAATCAGCCCCAGCATTTT. This codes for CASSHPTGQRRNQPQHF.

The rearrangement joins TRBV19 to TRBJ1-5, with 7 nucleotides matching TRBD1. From germline, CDR1 is LNHDA and CDR2 SQIVND (reference sequence). V lost 6 bases to trimming and J lost 6 bases; unmatched junction nucleotides: 8. There are 14 residues in the CDR3. The CDR3 DNA reads TGTGCCAGTAGCTCTACAGGGGACGTTCAGCCCCAGCATTTT. This translates into CASSSTGDVQPQHF. The full variable domain, in which reference TRBV19 and TRBJ1-5 provide the parts outside the CDR3, is DGGITQSPKYLFRKEGQNVTLSCEQNLNHDAMYWYRQDPGQGLRLIYYSQIVNDFQKGDIAEGYSVSREKKESFPLTVTSAQKNPTAFYLCASSSTGDVQPQHFGDGTRLSIL.

The chain uses TRBV5-1 and TRBJ2-2; the D gene is possibly TRBD2 (5 bases). The CDR3 runs to 16 residues. V lost 0 bases to trimming and J lost 2 bases, with 11 bases between them. Germline lookup yields CDR1 SGHRS and CDR2 YFSETQ. The CDR3 loop reads CASSLEPGRNTGELFF. The CDR3 DNA is TGCGCCAGCAGCTTGGAACCGGGGAGAAACACCGGGGAGCTGTTTTTT.

There are a few counts of this clone. The chain links TRBV27 to TRBJ2-4; 7 nucleotides align to TRBD2. The ends lost 5 bases at V and 6 bases at J; junction bases unmatched: 4. This CDR3 has 13 amino acids. Germline V gene sequence: CDR1 MNHEY, CDR2 SMNVEV (reference sequence). The CDR3 here is CASSGPGGNIQYF. The CDR3 DNA reads as TGTGCCAGCAGTGGGCCGGGGGGAAACATTCAGTACTTC.

This clone was picked up one time. V gene TRBV7-9 combines with J gene TRBJ1-3; D ambiguous. The CDR3 is 14 residues long. Trimming removed 5 bases at V and 3 bases at J, with 11 bases between. Germline V CDR1 and CDR2: SEHNR, FQNEAQ (reference sequence). The CDR3 reads CASSPLLSGNTIYF. The CDR3 bases are TGTGCCAGCAGCCCCCTTCTGAGTGGAAACACCATATATTTT.

The chain recombines TRBV14 with TRBJ1-4; no reliable D call. V was trimmed by 0 bases and J by 10 bases, leaving 15 bases between them. Germline values: CDR1 SGHDN, CDR2 FVKESK. CDR3 length: 15 residues. CDR3 nucleotides: TGTGCCAGCAGCCAAGAAGAGCAGGCTTCTGGAAAACTGTTTTTT. Its protein product is CASSQEEQASGKLFF.

The chain uses TRBV13 and TRBJ1-1, with D tentatively TRBD1 (6 bases). The CDR3 length is 18 residues. Between the trimmed V and J ends, which lost 0 bases and 3 bases, there was a span of 20 bases. Germline values: CDR1 PRHDT, CDR2 FYEKMQ (reference sequence). CDR3 loop: CASSLGFGTMGVDTEAFF. CDR3 bases: TGTGCCAGCAGCTTAGGCTTTGGGACAATGGGGGTAGACACTGAAGCTTTCTTT.

The chain uses TRBV7-2 and TRBJ2-4, with D perhaps matching TRBD1 (7 bases). CDR3 length equals 14 residues. Germline assignment: CDR1 SGHTA and CDR2 FQGNSA. V was clipped by 3 bases and J by 6 bases, with 12 bases between them. CDR3 DNA: TGTGCCAGCAGCTTCAGGGGGGAGCGAAACATTCAGTACTTC. Translation: CASSFRGERNIQYF. The variable domain in full, with the rest retrieved from reference TRBV7-2 and TRBJ2-4, is GAGVSQSPSNKVTEKGKDVELRCDPISGHTALYWYRQSLGQGLEFLIYFQGNSAPDKSGLPSDRFSAERTGGSVSTLTIQRTQQEDSAVYLCASSFRGERNIQYFGAGTRLSVL.

This clone was counted only a few times. This sequence joins TRBV7-2 and TRBJ2-2; maybe TRBD2 (5 bases). The CDR3 runs to 15 residues. Germline assignment: CDR1 SGHTA and CDR2 FQGNSA. V was trimmed by 2 bases and J by 7 bases, leaving 14 bases between them. The CDR3 sequence is CASSLFIGEHGELFF. The CDR3 coding sequence is TGTGCCAGCAGCTTATTTATCGGGGAGCACGGGGAGCTGTTTTTT.

The chain joins TRBV29-1 to TRBJ1-1; D remains unclear. Germline values: CDR1 SQVTM, CDR2 ANQGSEA. V was trimmed by 5 bases and J by 2 bases, leaving 9 bases between them. The CDR3 is 12 amino acids. CDR3 bases: TGCAGCGTTCTGCGGGCTAACACTGAAGCTTTCTTT. This encodes CSVLRANTEAFF.

The chain joins TRBV7-9 to TRBJ2-2; D unclear. The CDR3 runs 12 residues. V gave up 8 bases and J gave up 4 bases, with 8 bases separating them. Per the germline V gene, CDR1 is SEHNR and CDR2 is FQNEAQ (reference sequence). CDR3 amino acids: CASLGLTGELFF. The CDR3 DNA reads as TGTGCCAGCCTCGGTCTCACCGGGGAGCTGTTTTTT.

The chain joins TRBV5-8 to TRBJ1-2; D is unresolved. The CDR3 extends over 15 amino acids. Per germline, CDR1 SGHTS and CDR2 YDEGEE. V shed 4 bases and J shed 8 bases, with 21 bases lying between them. CDR3 DNA sequence: TGTGCCAGCAGCGGAAGATGGACGACTAGTGGCGGCTACACCTTC. Translated, it gives CASSGRWTTSGGYTF. Combining the CDR3 with reference TRBV5-8 and TRBJ1-2 gives the whole variable domain EAGVTQSPTHLIKTRGQQATLRCSPISGHTSVYWYQQALGLGLQFLLWYDEGEERNRGNFPPRFSGRQFPNYSSELNVNALELEDSALYLCASSGRWTTSGGYTFGSGTRLTVV.